This T cell receptor (beta chain) was identified during a study of blood T cell repertoires in COVID-19. Study as a whole: Specimens from acute and convalescent COVID-19 originated in the United States, Italy and Spain. The analysed material was cDNA or gDNA that came from T cells, B-cell-depleted T cells, or PBMCs.

The V gene lost 0 bases and the J gene lost 7 bases, with 10 bases spanning the gap. Germline CDR1 GTSNPN, CDR2 SVGIG (reference sequence). The CDR3 length is 13 residues. Only in-frame clones appear in the TCRdb table, and some are missing; sequencing was by immunoSEQ multiplex PCR. This table has about 260,000 clones, roughly 86% appearing once. Those who participated ranged in age from roughly 18 to 89 years and resided in about two dozen US areas. Before being deemed recovered, Cohort 3 donors had two negative PCRs, clearance, or symptom resolution. This chain uses TRBV30 with TRBJ1-5; D not certain. Material for sequencing was PBMCs or T cells enriched from blood (not recorded which). This clonotype originated in a woman aged 45 to 65 who had recovered from COVID-19. CDR3 protein: CAWSVAPEQPQHF. CDR3 nucleotide sequence: TGTGCCTGGAGTGTCGCACCCGAGCAGCCCCAGCATTTT.